This passage covers 31 T cell receptor beta chains from one sample sequenced in a study of T cell responses to AZD1222 COVID-19 vaccine. Sequenced by immunoSEQ multiplex PCR; TCRdb stores in-frame clones only, minus some. The sample records over 110,000 clones, approximately 90% being singletons. This specimen consisted of peripheral blood, obtained 28 days after the second AZD1222 dose. All receptors derive from an adult who received the AZD1222 COVID-19 vaccine.

This chain uses TRBV28 with TRBJ2-7; 9 bases map to TRBD1. Germline assignment: CDR1 MDHEN and CDR2 SYDVKM. The CDR3 totals 14 residues. J was trimmed by 0 bases and V by 7 bases; bases with no gene match: 4. CDR3 sequence reads: CASIDRGDSYEQYV. The CDR3 region has the DNA TGTGCCAGCATTGACAGGGGGGACTCCTACGAGCAGTACGTC.

The chain couples TRBV18 to TRBJ1-5, with D perhaps matching TRBD1 (6 bases). This CDR3 is 15 amino acids long. The germline CDR1 and CDR2 sequences are KGHSH and LQKENI. The germline V and J ends were trimmed by 5 bases and 3 bases, with 14 bases remaining between them. The CDR3 loop is CASSRTVSDNQPQHF. The CDR3 DNA follows: TGTGCCAGCTCAAGGACAGTGTCGGACAATCAGCCCCAGCATTTT.

The chain joins TRBV6-4 to TRBJ2-7; TRBD1 matches at 10 bases. The ends lost 3 bases at V and 4 bases at J; junction bases unmatched: 15. The CDR3 contains 18 residues. Germline V gene sequence: CDR1 MRHNA, CDR2 SNTAGT. The CDR3 loop is CASSDHAKPGQGHYEQYV. For the CDR3, the DNA is TGTGCCAGCAGTGATCATGCTAAACCGGGACAGGGGCATTACGAGCAGTACGTC.

DNA of the CDR3: TGCAGTGCTAGTGTGCTAGCGGGAGGGCGAGATGAGCAGTTCTTC. Residues: CSASVLAGGRDEQFF. The chain carries TRBV20-1 and TRBJ2-1, with TRBD2 matching over 12 bases. Germline V gene data show CDR1 as DFQATT and CDR2 as SNEGSKA (reference sequence). After removal of 3 bases from V and 8 bases from J, the junction contained 8 bases not matched to a gene. The CDR3 contains 15 residues.

This sequence joins TRBV5-1 and TRBJ2-5; 9 nucleotides align to TRBD2. This CDR3 comprises 14 residues. Unmatched junction bases numbered 6, after V lost 4 bases and J lost 5 bases. Germline V lookup: CDR1 SGHRS, CDR2 YFSETQ. CDR3 loop: CASSTFSGSETQYF. The CDR3 DNA reads as TGCGCCAGCAGCACCTTTAGCGGGAGCGAGACCCAGTACTTC. The full variable domain, its missing parts supplied by reference TRBV5-1 and TRBJ2-5, is KAGVTQTPRYLIKTRGQQVTLSCSPISGHRSVSWYQQTPGQGLQFLFEYFSETQRNKGNFPGRFSGRQFSNSRSEMNVSTLELGDSALYLCASSTFSGSETQYFGPGTRLLVL.

The V and J genes are TRBV5-1 and TRBJ2-1; the match to TRBD2 covers 10 bases. Looked up from germline, CDR1 is SGHRS and CDR2 is YFSETQ. The CDR3 length is 14 residues. The J segment lost 5 bases and the V segment lost 4 bases, leaving 3 bases of the junction unmatched. The CDR3, as DNA: TGCGCCAGCAGCCGTGGACTAGCGGACAATGAGCAGTTCTTC. This codes for CASSRGLADNEQFF.

The chain joins TRBV4-1 to TRBJ1-1; TRBD1 might be the D (6 bases). The CDR3 spans 15 residues. Trimming removed 4 bases from V and 4 bases from J, with 16 bases in between. Germline-derived CDR1 and CDR2 are MGHRA and YSYEKL. This chain's CDR3 is CASSPPGDWSTEAFF. The CDR3 region has the DNA TGCGCCAGCAGCCCCCCAGGGGATTGGAGCACTGAAGCTTTCTTT.

This chain uses TRBV27 with TRBJ2-1, with 9 bases aligning to TRBD1. The CDR3 consists of 15 residues. Germline CDR1 is MNHEY and CDR2 is SMNVEV (reference sequence). The V segment lost 6 bases and the J segment 4 bases; nucleotides outside the gene matches: 7. The CDR3 protein is CASSGGQGSYNEQFF. The DNA of the CDR3 is TGTGCCAGCAGCGGGGGACAGGGCTCATACAATGAGCAGTTCTTC.

The genes are TRBV19 and TRBJ1-2; TRBD1 aligns across 7 bases. CDR1 is LNHDA, CDR2 SQIVND, per germline (reference sequence). J gave up 7 bases and V 3 bases, and 5 bases lay outside the gene matches. The CDR3 is 13 residues long. CDR3 in amino acids: CASSMEGAGGYTF. In nucleotides, the CDR3 is TGTGCCAGTAGTATGGAGGGGGCTGGTGGCTACACCTTC.

The chain combines TRBV5-1 with TRBJ2-7, with TRBD1 matching over 9 bases. V lost 2 bases to trimming and J lost 5 bases; unmatched junction nucleotides: 8. Germline V gene sequence: CDR1 SGHRS, CDR2 YFSETQ. CDR3 length: 15 amino acids. The CDR3 sequence is CASSLGQGPTDEQYF. In nucleotides, the CDR3 is TGCGCCAGCAGCTTAGGACAGGGGCCCACCGACGAGCAGTACTTC.

This clone was counted a single time. Here the CDR3 DNA reads TGTGCCAGCAGTTCGAACGGATATAATTCACCCCTCCACTTT. As protein: CASSSNGYNSPLHF. The chain carries TRBV6-1 and TRBJ1-6; D gene uncertain. Trimming left V 5 bases short and J 4 bases short, with 9 bases between. Per germline, CDR1 MNHNS and CDR2 SASEGT. There are 14 residues in the CDR3.

The rearrangement links TRBV27 to TRBJ1-3; D remains unclear. Germline V lookup: CDR1 MNHEY, CDR2 SMNVEV (reference sequence). The CDR3 consists of 13 residues. This CDR3 is CASRGLLGNTIYF. The CDR3 nucleotides read TGTGCATCAAGAGGTTTGCTTGGAAACACCATATATTTT.

V is TRBV11-2 and J is TRBJ2-5, with 8 bases lining up with TRBD2. Germline V gene sequence: CDR1 SGHAT, CDR2 FQNNGV. V dropped 5 bases and J dropped 0; count of bases not matched to a gene: 8. CDR3 length: 16 residues. The CDR3 region has the DNA TGTGCCAGCAGCCCCCCCTCAGCGGGAGACCAAGAGACCCAGTACTTC. This codes for CASSPPSAGDQETQYF.

The CDR3 DNA is TGTGCCAGCAGCTTAGCAGCGTACACTGAAGCTTTCTTT. Amino acids: CASSLAAYTEAFF. V and J are TRBV11-2 and TRBJ1-1, with unresolved D. This CDR3 comprises 13 residues. The V end was cut by 1 base, the J end by 3 bases, with 6 bases between. The germline V gene has CDR1 SGHAT and CDR2 FQNNGV.

This sequence joins TRBV16 and TRBJ1-5; D is uncertain. Looked up from germline, CDR1 is KGHSY and CDR2 is FQNENV. Between the trimmed V and J ends, which lost 2 bases and 5 bases, there was a span of 13 bases. CDR3 size: 15 residues. The DNA for the CDR3 is TGTGCCAGCAGCCAAGAGAAGACACCGGATCAGCCCCAGCATTTT. It translates to CASSQEKTPDQPQHF.

V gene TRBV10-2 combines with J gene TRBJ1-1, with D perhaps matching TRBD1 (6 bases). Trimming removed 6 bases from V and 5 bases from J, with 13 bases in between. Germline V gene lookup returns CDR1 WSHSY and CDR2 SAAADI. This CDR3 region has 13 residues. CDR3 region: CASRLQGWTEAFF. CDR3 in DNA: TGCGCCAGCAGACTACAGGGATGGACTGAAGCTTTCTTT.

The chain carries TRBV5-1 and TRBJ1-6, with D unclear. The CDR3 sequence is 15 residues long. Per the germline V gene, CDR1 is SGHRS and CDR2 is YFSETQ. V gave up 0 bases and J gave up 7 bases, with 11 bases separating them. DNA of the CDR3: TGCGCCAGCAGCTTGGTTGGGGTATTCAATTCACCCCTCCACTTT. Protein: CASSLVGVFNSPLHF.

The J gene is TRBJ1-5, the V gene TRBV19, with 10 bases aligning to TRBD1. This CDR3 region has 15 residues. Per germline, CDR1 LNHDA and CDR2 SQIVND (reference sequence). V dropped 5 bases and J dropped 6; count of bases not matched to a gene: 7. CDR3 protein: CASSSPGTGAQPQHF. As DNA, the CDR3 is TGTGCCAGTAGTTCCCCCGGGACAGGGGCTCAGCCCCAGCATTTT.

V usage is TRBV4-1 and J usage is TRBJ1-5; D might be TRBD1 (6 bases). Germline V lookup: CDR1 MGHRA, CDR2 YSYEKL. V lost 4 bases to trimming and J lost 3 bases, with 19 bases between them. The length of the CDR3 is 17 residues. As DNA, the CDR3 is TGCGCCAGCAGCCTACGTGATGCAGGGGTAACCAATCAGCCCCAGCATTTT. Encoded protein: CASSLRDAGVTNQPQHF.

This chain links TRBV10-2 with TRBJ1-5; 7 bases are a match to TRBD1. This CDR3 has 14 residues. Trimming at V came to 4 bases and at J to 4 bases, leaving 4 bases not matched to a gene. Germline loops: CDR1 WSHSY, CDR2 SAAADI. As DNA, the CDR3 is TGCGCCAGCAGTGGGACAGGCAGAAATCAGCCCCAGCATTTT. This sequence encodes CASSGTGRNQPQHF.

The chain is built from TRBV6-5 and TRBJ1-1; D may be TRBD1 (6 bases). Deletions cut 2 bases from V and 1 base from J, with 8 bases between. CDR3 length: 14 residues. Germline V CDR1 and CDR2: MNHEY, SVGAGI. The CDR3 nucleotides are TGTGCCAGCAGTTACACACAGGGGAACACTGAAGCTTTCTTT. It is translated as CASSYTQGNTEAFF.

The CDR3 here is CASSRRTPYNEQFF. In nucleotides, the CDR3 is TGTGCCAGCAGCCGCAGGACACCGTACAATGAGCAGTTCTTC. The gene calls are TRBV7-9 and TRBJ2-1; possibly TRBD1 for D (5 bases). Germline assignment: CDR1 SEHNR and CDR2 FQNEAQ (reference sequence). CDR3 length: 14 amino acids. V shed 5 bases and J shed 4 bases, with 12 bases lying between them. The variable domain in full, with the rest retrieved from reference TRBV7-9 and TRBJ2-1, is DTGVSQNPRHKITKRGQNVTFRCDPISEHNRLYWYRQTLGQGPEFLTYFQNEAQLEKSRLLSDRFSAERPKGSFSTLEIQRTEQGDSAMYLCASSRRTPYNEQFFGPGTRLTVL.

The V call is TRBV27, the J call TRBJ1-5; 7 bases are a match to TRBD1. The germline gives CDR1 MNHEY, CDR2 SMNVEV (reference sequence). J gave up 0 bases and V 4 bases, and 9 bases lay outside the gene matches. The CDR3 loop spans 17 amino acids. Here the CDR3 DNA reads TGTGCCAGCAGTTCGGGACAGAGTCCATTTAGCAATCAGCCCCAGCATTTT. It yields the protein CASSSGQSPFSNQPQHF.

The V and J genes are TRBV9 and TRBJ2-3, with a possible D match to TRBD2 (5 bases). Trimming took 0 bases from V and 6 from J, leaving 11 bases between them. The CDR3 is 14 amino acids. Looked up from germline, CDR1 is SGDLS and CDR2 is YYNGEE. CDR3 sequence: CASSVGFTGDTQYF. The DNA of the CDR3 is TGTGCCAGCAGCGTAGGGTTTACGGGGGATACGCAGTATTTT.

This chain joins TRBV7-6 and TRBJ1-5; 7 bases are a match to TRBD1. J gave up 0 bases and V 1 base, and 9 bases lay outside the gene matches. Germline CDR1 and CDR2: SGHVS and FNYEAQ. The CDR3 has 18 amino acids. CDR3 bases: TGTGCCAGCAGCTTAGGCCCGGGACAGACTTATAGCAATCAGCCCCAGCATTTT. It codes for CASSLGPGQTYSNQPQHF.

This chain joins TRBV5-1 and TRBJ2-3; D is undetermined. The CDR3 runs to 17 residues. V gave up 1 base and J gave up 0 bases, with 15 bases separating them. The germline CDR1 and CDR2 sequences are SGHRS and YFSETQ. The CDR3 nucleotides are TGCGCCAGCAGCTTGTTAGAGGTCAGAAGAAGCACAGATACGCAGTATTTT. It codes for CASSLLEVRRSTDTQYF.

This chain uses TRBV24-1 with TRBJ1-5, with D unresolved. The CDR3 covers 14 residues. V was clipped by 2 bases and J by 9 bases, with 13 bases between them. Germline values: CDR1 KGHDR, CDR2 SFDVKD. This CDR3 is CATSDSASPGPQHF. CDR3 in DNA: TGTGCCACCAGTGATTCGGCCAGTCCAGGGCCCCAGCATTTT.

The CDR3 nucleotides read TGTGCCACCAGCAGACAGGGGGCGGATGATGAGCAGTTCTTC. Residues: CATSRQGADDEQFF. The chain combines TRBV15 with TRBJ2-1, with 8 bases matching TRBD1. CDR1 LNHNV and CDR2 YYDKDF come from the germline V gene (reference sequence). The CDR3 has 14 residues. The V and J ends lost 2 bases and 8 bases, in that order; junction bases with no gene match: 5.

The chain couples TRBV27 to TRBJ1-1; D gene ambiguous. Germline V gene lookup returns CDR1 MNHEY and CDR2 SMNVEV (reference sequence). This CDR3 is 13 amino acids long. The V and J ends lost 5 bases and 6 bases respectively, with 13 bases between them. The CDR3 is CASSTPQTSEAFF. The CDR3 nucleotides read TGTGCCAGCAGTACACCACAGACCTCTGAAGCTTTCTTT.

The V and J genes are TRBV5-5 and TRBJ2-1; no clear D. The CDR3 loop spans 11 amino acids. Germline V gene lookup returns CDR1 SGHKS and CDR2 YYEKEE (reference sequence). V lost 0 bases and J 9 bases, leaving 4 bases between the germline ends. CDR3 sequence: CASSLAVEQFF. CDR3 nucleotides: TGTGCCAGCAGCTTGGCGGTTGAGCAGTTCTTC. Combining the CDR3 with reference TRBV5-5 and TRBJ2-1 gives the whole variable domain DAGVTQSPTHLIKTRGQQVTLRCSPISGHKSVSWYQQVLGQGPQFIFQYYEKEERGRGNFPDRFSARQFPNYSSELNVNALLLGDSALYLCASSLAVEQFFGPGTRLTVL.

This chain links TRBV11-2 with TRBJ1-2; D may be TRBD1 (6 bases). CDR1 SGHAT and CDR2 FQNNGV come from the germline V gene. CDR3 size: 14 residues. Trimming cost V 5 bases and J 8 bases, with 18 bases left between them. The CDR3 bases are TGTGCCAGCAGCCTCTTAGGGGGGCTTGAGGGCTACACCTTC. It codes for CASSLLGGLEGYTF.